This T cell receptor (beta chain) was documented in a study of human T cells and chemical hapten exposure. Time point reported: pre-sensitization, week 0. Treatment here: therapeutic diphenylcyclopropenone sensitization with weekly scalp DPC. CDR1 is SGHNT and CDR2 is YENEEA in the germline V gene. The CDR3 has 12 residues. Deletions cut 3 bases from V and 4 bases from J, with 3 bases between. TCRdb redid the calling of the RACE reads with MiXCR, one entry per CDR3 protein. The sample consists of some 60,000 distinct CDR3 sequences, roughly 12% of them appearing once. The J gene is TRBJ2-2, the V gene TRBV11-3, with D unclear. The sequence was collected from a woman aged 40 to 49 with alopecia areata. Some clones in this sample may be carry-over from other donors' samples. Material: whole blood, obtained in connection with sensitization to the hapten diphenylcyclopropenone (DPC). CDR3 region: CASSLITGELFF. CDR3 coding DNA: TGTGCCAGCAGCTTGATCACCGGGGAGCTGTTTTTT. The full variable domain, in which reference TRBV11-3 and TRBJ2-2 provide the parts outside the CDR3, is EAGVVQSPRYKIIEKKQPVAFWCNPISGHNTLYWYLQNLGQGPELLIRYENEEAVDDSQLPKDRFSAERLKGVDSTLKIQPAELGDSAVYLCASSLITGELFFGEGSRLTVL.